The source of this T cell receptor (beta chain) is a study of blood T cell repertoires in COVID-19. The wider study: Spain, Italy and the United States supplied samples that represented acute and convalescent COVID-19. The analysed material was cDNA or gDNA that came from T cells, B-cell-depleted T cells, or PBMCs.

Per the study methods: Amplification with reference gene primers provided the estimates of nucleated cell counts. Data came from immunoSEQ multiplex PCR; TCRdb stores just in-frame clones and leaves some out. That table gives V, J and clone size, and the DNA gave D and trimming. The sample consists of 140,000 to 150,000 clones, approximately 85% of them appearing once. This CDR3 has 15 residues. V shed 4 bases and J shed 10 bases, with 17 bases lying between them. Per the germline V gene, CDR1 is LNHDA and CDR2 is SQIVND (reference sequence). Sequencing was done on a sample of peripheral blood. The receptor's source is a human donor with acute or convalescent COVID-19. The donor label of this sample is uncertain. This sequence joins TRBV19 and TRBJ1-6, with TRBD1 as a possible D gene (6 bases). CDR3 residues: CASSTGQPPLSPLHF. DNA for the CDR3: TGTGCCAGTAGTACCGGACAGCCGCCCCTATCACCCCTCCACTTT. The full variable domain, with the rest looked up from reference TRBV19 and TRBJ1-6, is DGGITQSPKYLFRKEGQNVTLSCEQNLNHDAMYWYRQDPGQGLRLIYYSQIVNDFQKGDIAEGYSVSREKKESFPLTVTSAQKNPTAFYLCASSTGQPPLSPLHFGNGTRLTVT.